These 18 T cell receptor beta chains originate from one sample sequenced in a study of cytomegalovirus exposure and HLA in healthy donors. The PCR employed 60 Vbeta primers together with 13 Jbeta primers. The repertoire was sequenced with immunoSEQ multiplex PCR; TCRdb's copy has only in-frame clones and lacks some. The sample contains around 200,000 clones, over 80% of which appear only once. The sample comprised PBMCs. The receptors were gathered from a man aged 35 to 55 in good health and CMV-seropositive.

The V call is TRBV29-1, the J call TRBJ2-2; 7 bases are a match to TRBD2. The germline gives CDR1 SQVTM, CDR2 ANQGSEA. The J segment lost 0 bases and the V segment lost 6 bases, leaving 7 bases of the junction unmatched. The CDR3 consists of 15 residues. CDR3 loop: CSVTRLAPNTGELFF. DNA of the CDR3: TGCAGCGTGACAAGACTAGCACCGAACACCGGGGAGCTGTTTTTT.

The J gene is TRBJ2-2, the V gene TRBV5-1, with TRBD2 identical over 11 bases. CDR1 SGHRS and CDR2 YFSETQ come from the germline V gene. This CDR3 contains 14 residues. V lost 6 bases to trimming and J lost 6 bases; unmatched junction nucleotides: 4. The CDR3 loop reads CASTTSGSAGELFF. The DNA for the CDR3 is TGCGCCAGCACAACTAGCGGGAGTGCCGGGGAGCTGTTTTTT.

This sequence joins TRBV30 and TRBJ1-1; a possible D gene is TRBD1 (5 bases). The length of the CDR3 is 12 residues. CDR1 and CDR2 from the germline V gene are GTSNPN and SVGIG (reference sequence). Deletions cut 3 bases from V and 5 bases from J, with 10 bases between. This chain's CDR3 is CAWRAGGTEAFF. CDR3 coding DNA: TGTGCCTGGAGGGCCGGGGGGACTGAAGCTTTCTTT.

V usage is TRBV29-1 and J usage is TRBJ1-5, with D perhaps TRBD1 (6 bases). The germline CDR1 and CDR2 sequences are SQVTM and ANQGSEA. V lost 4 bases to trimming and J lost 0 bases, with 7 bases between them. The CDR3 has 13 amino acids. The CDR3 protein is CSVATGSNQPQHF. DNA for the CDR3: TGCAGCGTTGCGACAGGTAGCAATCAGCCCCAGCATTTT.

This CDR3 reads CASIGRLADSYNEQFF. CDR3 nucleotide sequence: TGCGCCAGCATAGGAAGACTAGCGGACTCCTACAATGAGCAGTTCTTC. This chain joins TRBV10-2 and TRBJ2-1; TRBD2 matches at 9 bases. The CDR3 loop spans 16 amino acids. V lost 7 bases, J lost 0 bases, and 7 bases stayed unmatched. Germline loops: CDR1 WSHSY, CDR2 SAAADI.

V usage is TRBV7-6 and J usage is TRBJ1-1; 8 bases are a match to TRBD1. After removal of 5 bases from V and 5 bases from J, the junction contained 4 bases not matched to a gene. Germline values: CDR1 SGHVS, CDR2 FNYEAQ. This CDR3 has 13 residues. CDR3: CASSADRDTEAFF. The CDR3 nucleotides are TGTGCCAGCAGCGCGGACAGGGATACTGAAGCTTTCTTT.

In this sample, this clone turned up a few times. V and J are TRBV6-5 and TRBJ1-3; D might be TRBD1 (5 bases). CDR1 is MNHEY and CDR2 is SVGAGI in the germline V gene. The CDR3 spans 14 residues. The V end was cut by 0 bases, the J end by 4 bases, with 7 bases between. The CDR3 DNA reads TGTGCCAGCAGTTACTCGACAGCCGGAAACACCATATATTTT. Its translation is CASSYSTAGNTIYF.

This rearrangement joins TRBV19 to TRBJ1-1, with TRBD1 matching 7 bases. The CDR3 is made up of 13 amino acids. With 5 bases clipped from V and 0 bases from J, the junction kept 0 bases outside the gene matches. CDR1 is LNHDA, CDR2 SQIVND, per germline (reference sequence). The CDR3 DNA follows: TGTGCCAGTAGTCAGGGGGTGAACACTGAAGCTTTCTTT. The encoded protein is CASSQGVNTEAFF.

The chain uses TRBV11-2 and TRBJ2-5; possibly TRBD2 for D (5 bases). V was clipped by 6 bases and J by 0 bases, with 11 bases between them. Germline CDR1 reads SGHAT; CDR2 reads FQNNGV. The CDR3 loop spans 14 amino acids. DNA of the CDR3: TGTGCCAGCAGTCCTAAGCGGAACCAAGAGACCCAGTACTTC. This codes for CASSPKRNQETQYF.

This clone was detected a few times. The rearrangement uses TRBV7-9 and TRBJ2-1, with D perhaps TRBD1 (6 bases). Trimming pared 3 bases from V and 8 bases from J, leaving 8 bases between. The CDR3 is 12 amino acids. Looked up from germline, CDR1 is SEHNR and CDR2 is FQNEAQ (reference sequence). The CDR3 region is CASSFQGYEQFF. In nucleotides, the CDR3 is TGTGCCAGCAGCTTCCAGGGGTATGAGCAGTTCTTC.

V and J are TRBV5-8 and TRBJ2-3; maybe TRBD2 (6 bases). Trimming removed 4 bases from V and 2 bases from J, with 14 bases in between. CDR1 is SGHTS, CDR2 YDEGEE, per germline. There are 15 residues in the CDR3. The CDR3 DNA sequence: TGTGCCAGCAGCGCCGGACTAAAGCACACAGATACGCAGTATTTT. Residues: CASSAGLKHTDTQYF.

The gene calls are TRBV15 and TRBJ2-7, with D possibly TRBD1 on 6 matching bases. CDR3 length equals 15 residues. The germline V gene has CDR1 LNHNV and CDR2 YYDKDF (reference sequence). V shed 1 base and J shed 2 bases, with 12 bases lying between them. CDR3 nucleotides: TGTGCCACCAGCAGAGTTGCGACAGGAGCCTACGAGCAGTACTTC. Residues: CATSRVATGAYEQYF.

The V call is TRBV30, the J call TRBJ1-1; 7 positions agree with TRBD1. Germline values: CDR1 GTSNPN, CDR2 SVGIG (reference sequence). V was pared by 4 bases and J by 6 bases, with 5 bases of the junction left unmatched. The CDR3 length is 12 residues. The DNA for the CDR3 is TGTGCCTGGAACAGGGGTTCTTCTGAAGCTTTCTTT. Protein sequence: CAWNRGSSEAFF.

The chain is built from TRBV5-1 and TRBJ1-5; D call uncertain. Germline V gene lookup returns CDR1 SGHRS and CDR2 YFSETQ. V was cut by 2 bases and J by 7 bases, with 16 bases left in between. This CDR3 contains 15 residues. CDR3 in amino acids: CASSLSAGSEQPQHF. CDR3 coding DNA: TGCGCCAGCAGCTTATCGGCGGGGTCGGAGCAGCCCCAGCATTTT.

This clone was counted once. The chain has TRBV12-5 and TRBJ2-5; 7 bases map to TRBD2. Germline CDR1 LGHNT, CDR2 FRNRAP. CDR3 length: 15 residues. V lost 1 base, J lost 1 base, and 3 bases stayed unmatched. The CDR3 loop reads CASGLGGGGQETQYF. CDR3 nucleotide sequence: TGTGCTAGTGGTTTGGGTGGGGGGGGCCAAGAGACCCAGTACTTC.

This chain uses TRBV5-4 with TRBJ2-5, with TRBD2 identical over 14 bases. The length of the CDR3 is 18 residues. V gave up 0 bases and J gave up 5 bases; unmatched junction bases: 9. Per germline, CDR1 SGHNT and CDR2 YYREEE (reference sequence). The CDR3 sequence is CASSLAPGTSGSRETQYF. The CDR3 coding sequence is TGTGCCAGCAGCTTGGCACCCGGGACTAGCGGGAGTAGGGAGACCCAGTACTTC.

This sequence joins TRBV11-2 and TRBJ2-2; 8 nucleotides match TRBD1. Trimming took 4 bases from V and 5 from J; bases not matched to a gene: 9. Germline values: CDR1 SGHAT, CDR2 FQNNGV. CDR3 length: 16 residues. CDR3 DNA sequence: TGTGCCAGCAGCTCGTTCGGACAGGGAAGAACCGGGGAGCTGTTTTTT. This gives the protein CASSSFGQGRTGELFF.

The chain recombines TRBV15 with TRBJ2-7, with D tentatively TRBD2 (5 bases). The CDR3 sequence is 15 residues long. V was cut by 1 base and J by 3 bases, with 13 bases left in between. Germline assignment: CDR1 LNHNV and CDR2 YYDKDF (reference sequence). The CDR3 nucleotides are TGTGCCACCAGCAGAGCCGCCGGGATGGGCTACGAGCAGTACGTC. This gives the protein CATSRAAGMGYEQYV.